The table lists the clone carrying this T cell receptor (beta chain) with a few counts. V lost 2 bases to trimming and J lost 8 bases; unmatched junction nucleotides: 5. Germline V gene sequence: CDR1 SGHRS, CDR2 YFSETQ. The CDR3 totals 14 residues. Original analysis: Reference gene primer amplification in the assay estimated nucleated cell counts. TCRdb's table, derived via immunoSEQ multiplex PCR, lists solely in-frame clones and lacks some. V, J and clone size reflect that table, while D and trimming were determined from the DNA. The data contain 75,000 or so clones, around 90% of them singletons. The sample is drawn from a study of blood T cell repertoires in COVID-19. Study at large: Collection of acute and convalescent COVID-19 samples took place in the United States, Italy and Spain.

The V gene is TRBV5-1, the J gene TRBJ1-2; TRBD1 matches at 11 bases. Sequenced input: peripheral blood. The sequence was obtained from a man between 65 and 85 years old with acute or convalescent COVID-19. CDR3 coding DNA: TGCGCCAGCAGCTTTCTGGGACAGGGGGTCGGCTACACCTTC. Translated, it gives CASSFLGQGVGYTF.